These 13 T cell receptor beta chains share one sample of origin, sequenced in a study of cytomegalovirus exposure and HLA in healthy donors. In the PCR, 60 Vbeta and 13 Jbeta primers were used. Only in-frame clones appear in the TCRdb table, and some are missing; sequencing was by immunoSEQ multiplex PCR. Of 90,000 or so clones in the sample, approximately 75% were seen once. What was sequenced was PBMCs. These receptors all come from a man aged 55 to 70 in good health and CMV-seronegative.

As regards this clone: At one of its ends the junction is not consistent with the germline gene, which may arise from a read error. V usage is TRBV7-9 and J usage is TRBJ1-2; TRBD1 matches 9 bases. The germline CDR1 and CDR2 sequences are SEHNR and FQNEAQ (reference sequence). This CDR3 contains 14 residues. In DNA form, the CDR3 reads TGTTCCAGCAGCTTACTACAGGGGGCTTATGGCTACACCTTC. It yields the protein CSSSLLQGAYGYTF.

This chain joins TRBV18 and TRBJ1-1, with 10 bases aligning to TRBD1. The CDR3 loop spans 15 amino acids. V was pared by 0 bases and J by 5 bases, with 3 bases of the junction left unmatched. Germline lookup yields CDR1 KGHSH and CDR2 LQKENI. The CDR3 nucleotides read TGTGCCAGCTCACCACCGACAGGGGGCCGGACTGAAGCTTTCTTT. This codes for CASSPPTGGRTEAFF.

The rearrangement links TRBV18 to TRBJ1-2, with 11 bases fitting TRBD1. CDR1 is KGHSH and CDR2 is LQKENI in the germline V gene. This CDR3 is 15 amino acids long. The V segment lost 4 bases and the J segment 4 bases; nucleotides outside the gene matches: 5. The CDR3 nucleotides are TGTGCCAGCTCACTTGCGGGACAGGGGGGCTATGGCTACACCTTC. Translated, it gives CASSLAGQGGYGYTF.

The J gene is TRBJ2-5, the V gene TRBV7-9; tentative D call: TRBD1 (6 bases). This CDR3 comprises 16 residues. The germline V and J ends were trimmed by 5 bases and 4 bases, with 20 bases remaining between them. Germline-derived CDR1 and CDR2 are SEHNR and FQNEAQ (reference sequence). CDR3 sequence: CASSPRVIGTRETQYF. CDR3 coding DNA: TGTGCCAGCAGCCCCCGGGTTATAGGGACACGAGAGACCCAGTACTTC. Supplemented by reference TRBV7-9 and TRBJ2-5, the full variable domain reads DTGVSQNPRHKITKRGQNVTFRCDPISEHNRLYWYRQTLGQGPEFLTYFQNEAQLEKSRLLSDRFSAERPKGSFSTLEIQRTEQGDSAMYLCASSPRVIGTRETQYFGPGTRLLVL.

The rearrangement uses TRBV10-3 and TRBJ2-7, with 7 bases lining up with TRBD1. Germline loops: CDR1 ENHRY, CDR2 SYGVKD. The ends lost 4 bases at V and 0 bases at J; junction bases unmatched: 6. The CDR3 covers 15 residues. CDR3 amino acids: CAISAKGDSSYEQYF. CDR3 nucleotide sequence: TGTGCCATCAGTGCGAAGGGGGACAGCTCCTACGAGCAGTACTTC.

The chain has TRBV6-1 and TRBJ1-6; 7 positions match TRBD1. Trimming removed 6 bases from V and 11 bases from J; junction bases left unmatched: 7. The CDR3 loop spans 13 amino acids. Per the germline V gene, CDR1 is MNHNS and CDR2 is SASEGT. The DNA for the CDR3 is TGTGCCAGCAGGTTACAGGGGAGGCCACCCCTCCACTTT. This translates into CASRLQGRPPLHF.

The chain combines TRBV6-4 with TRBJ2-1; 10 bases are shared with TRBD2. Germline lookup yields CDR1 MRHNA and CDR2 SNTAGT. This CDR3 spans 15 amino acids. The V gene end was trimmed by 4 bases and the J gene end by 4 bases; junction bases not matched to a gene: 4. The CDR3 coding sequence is TGTGCCAGCAGTGCCGGGACTAGCGATTACAATGAGCAGTTCTTC. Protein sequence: CASSAGTSDYNEQFF.

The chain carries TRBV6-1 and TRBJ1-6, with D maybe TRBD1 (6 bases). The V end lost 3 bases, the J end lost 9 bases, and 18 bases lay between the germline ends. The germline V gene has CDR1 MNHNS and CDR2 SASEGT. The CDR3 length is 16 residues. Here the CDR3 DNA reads TGTGCCAGCAGTGAGACAAACAGGGCCTATGGTTCACCCCTCCACTTT. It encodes CASSETNRAYGSPLHF.

This chain's CDR3 is CASSEMGAVPKNIQYF. The CDR3, as DNA: TGTGCCAGCAGTGAGATGGGGGCTGTTCCCAAAAACATTCAGTACTTC. This chain links TRBV6-1 with TRBJ2-4, with D maybe TRBD1 (6 bases). CDR1 is MNHNS and CDR2 is SASEGT in the germline V gene. V lost 3 bases and J lost 2, with 14 bases in between. The CDR3 has 16 amino acids.

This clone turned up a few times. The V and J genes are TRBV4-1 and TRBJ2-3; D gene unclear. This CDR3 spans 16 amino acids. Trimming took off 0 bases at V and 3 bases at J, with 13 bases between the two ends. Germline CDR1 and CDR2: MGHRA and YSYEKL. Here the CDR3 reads CASSQDPGLETDTQYF. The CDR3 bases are TGCGCCAGCAGCCAAGATCCTGGTTTAGAAACAGATACGCAGTATTTT.

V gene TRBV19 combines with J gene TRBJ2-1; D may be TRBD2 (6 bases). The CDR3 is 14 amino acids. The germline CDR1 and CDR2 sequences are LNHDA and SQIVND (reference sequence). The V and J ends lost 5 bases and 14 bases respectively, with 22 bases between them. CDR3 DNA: TGTGCCAGTAGTCCCCGACAGTCCGGGGGAGAGGAGTTCTTC. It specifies CASSPRQSGGEEFF.

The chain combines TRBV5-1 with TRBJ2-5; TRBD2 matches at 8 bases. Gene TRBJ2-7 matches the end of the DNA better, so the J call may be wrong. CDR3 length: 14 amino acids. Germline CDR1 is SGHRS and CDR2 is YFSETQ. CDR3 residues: CASSFGTSSYEQYF. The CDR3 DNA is TGCGCCAGCAGCTTCGGGACTAGTTCCTACGAGCAGTACTTC.

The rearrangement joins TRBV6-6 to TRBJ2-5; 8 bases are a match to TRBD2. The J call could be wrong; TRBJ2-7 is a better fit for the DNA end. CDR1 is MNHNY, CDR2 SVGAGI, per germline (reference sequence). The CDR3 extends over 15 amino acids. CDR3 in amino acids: CASSYGRGVIYEQYF. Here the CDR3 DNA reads TGTGCCAGCAGTTACGGGCGGGGGGTTATCTACGAGCAGTACTTC.